These T cell receptor beta chains were read from a single sample in a study of shared clonotypes between healthy human individuals. Only in-frame clones appear in the TCRdb table, and some are missing; sequencing was by immunoSEQ multiplex PCR. This sample carries about 480,000 clones, less than 85% of them seen once, and the ten largest clones take around 13%. Sequencing was carried out using PBMCs. The receptors originated from a woman aged 40-49 years in good health. Some clones in this sample may be carry-over from other donors' samples. Both conserved end residues are part of each CDR3. The D gene is left open where the match is weak. Only some rows state a clone size, as once, few, many or a class for expanded clones.

abundance: NA
v_gene: TRBV2
j_gene: TRBJ2-3
d_gene: NA
CDR3aa: CASSEAGADTDTQYF
CDR3nt: TGTGCCAGCAGTGAAGCGGGAGCGGACACAGATACGCAGTATTTT

abundance: few
v_gene: TRBV7-2
j_gene: TRBJ2-3
d_gene: NA
CDR3aa: CASSYSADTQYF
CDR3nt: TGTGCCAGCAGCTATAGTGCCGATACGCAGTATTTT

abundance: NA
v_gene: TRBV11-3
j_gene: TRBJ2-1
d_gene: NA
CDR3aa: CASSLAAGSSYNEQFF
CDR3nt: TGTGCCAGCAGCTTAGCGGCGGGCAGCTCCTACAATGAGCAGTTCTTC

abundance: once
v_gene: TRBV18
j_gene: TRBJ2-6
d_gene: NA
CDR3aa: CASSPFEQTGANVLTF
CDR3nt: TGTGCCAGCTCCCCATTTGAGCAAACTGGGGCCAACGTCCTGACTTTC

abundance: NA
v_gene: TRBV7-9
j_gene: TRBJ2-4
d_gene: NA
CDR3aa: CASSLPRGNAKNIQYF
CDR3nt: TGTGCCAGCAGCTTACCCAGGGGCAACGCCAAAAACATTCAGTACTTC

abundance: NA
v_gene: TRBV19
j_gene: TRBJ2-1
d_gene: NA
CDR3aa: CASSIVRGATSNEQFF
CDR3nt: TGTGCCAGTAGTATAGTAAGGGGGGCAACCTCCAATGAGCAGTTCTTC

abundance: NA
v_gene: TRBV29-1
j_gene: TRBJ2-7
d_gene: NA
CDR3aa: CSVERAMNGEQYF
CDR3nt: TGCAGCGTTGAGAGGGCTATGAACGGCGAGCAGTACTTC

abundance: NA
v_gene: TRBV7-9
j_gene: TRBJ2-6
d_gene: NA
CDR3aa: CASSPTSGDSGANVLTF
CDR3nt: TGTGCCAGCAGCCCAACCTCGGGGGACTCTGGGGCCAACGTCCTGACTTTC

abundance: NA
v_gene: TRBV28
j_gene: TRBJ2-7
d_gene: NA
CDR3aa: CASSLDRREQYF
CDR3nt: TGTGCCAGCAGTTTAGACAGGAGGGAGCAGTACTTC

abundance: few
v_gene: TRBV18
j_gene: TRBJ2-7
d_gene: TRBD2
CDR3aa: CASTGRTSVSYEQYF
CDR3nt: TGTGCCAGCACCGGGCGGACTAGCGTCTCCTACGAGCAGTACTTC

abundance: NA
v_gene: TRBV7-9
j_gene: TRBJ1-1
d_gene: NA
CDR3aa: CASSFGGMNTEAFF
CDR3nt: TGTGCCAGCAGCTTCGGGGGAATGAACACTGAAGCTTTCTTT

abundance: many
v_gene: TRBV25-1
j_gene: TRBJ1-1
d_gene: TRBD1
CDR3aa: CASSDAFPGQGSGTEAFF
CDR3nt: TGTGCCAGCAGTGATGCGTTTCCGGGACAGGGGTCGGGCACTGAAGCTTTCTTT

abundance: NA
v_gene: TRBV5-1
j_gene: TRBJ2-3
d_gene: TRBD2
CDR3aa: CASSQTRLADTDTQYF
CDR3nt: TGCGCCAGCAGCCAGACCCGACTAGCTGATACAGATACGCAGTATTTT

abundance: NA
v_gene: TRBV5-3
j_gene: TRBJ1-2
d_gene: NA
CDR3aa: CARSSNRHNYGYTF
CDR3nt: TGTGCCAGAAGCTCCAACCGACACAACTATGGCTACACCTTC

abundance: NA
v_gene: TRBV5-1
j_gene: TRBJ2-1
d_gene: TRBD2
CDR3aa: CASRFRTSGSEQFF
CDR3nt: TGCGCCAGCCGATTCAGGACTAGCGGAAGTGAGCAGTTCTTC

abundance: NA
v_gene: TRBV10-2
j_gene: TRBJ2-7
d_gene: NA
CDR3aa: CASSQMRAVYEQYF
CDR3nt: TGCGCCAGCAGCCAAATGAGAGCCGTCTACGAGCAGTACTTC

abundance: NA
v_gene: TRBV18
j_gene: TRBJ2-2
d_gene: TRBD2
CDR3aa: CASSPTPLAANTGELFF
CDR3nt: TGTGCCAGCTCGCCGACCCCTCTAGCGGCGAACACCGGGGAGCTGTTTTTT

abundance: NA
v_gene: TRBV5-6
j_gene: TRBJ2-7
d_gene: TRBD1
CDR3aa: CASSLEGQLSYEQYF
CDR3nt: TGTGCCAGCAGCTTGGAGGGACAGCTTTCCTACGAGCAGTACTTC

abundance: NA
v_gene: TRBV7-9
j_gene: TRBJ2-5
d_gene: TRBD1
CDR3aa: CASSPHPGTGGQYQETQYF
CDR3nt: TGTGCCAGCAGCCCGCACCCCGGGACAGGGGGCCAGTACCAAGAGACCCAGTACTTC

abundance: NA
v_gene: TRBV11-1
j_gene: TRBJ2-7
d_gene: NA
CDR3aa: CASSSSAGAGYEQYF
CDR3nt: TGTGCCAGCAGCTCCAGCGCGGGGGCGGGCTACGAGCAGTACTTC

abundance: NA
v_gene: TRBV4-1
j_gene: TRBJ2-7
d_gene: NA
CDR3aa: CASSQFQGVYEQYF
CDR3nt: TGCGCCAGCAGCCAATTCCAAGGGGTGTACGAGCAGTACTTC

abundance: NA
v_gene: TRBV18
j_gene: TRBJ1-1
d_gene: TRBD1
CDR3aa: CASSPDRGNTEAFF
CDR3nt: TGTGCCAGCTCTCCCGACAGGGGGAACACTGAAGCTTTCTTT

abundance: NA
v_gene: TRBV2
j_gene: TRBJ2-7
d_gene: NA
CDR3aa: CASTGALGYEQYF
CDR3nt: TGTGCCAGCACCGGCGCTCTGGGTTACGAGCAGTACTTC

abundance: NA
v_gene: TRBV27
j_gene: TRBJ1-4
d_gene: NA
CDR3aa: CASSFYSNEKLFF
CDR3nt: TGTGCCAGCAGTTTCTACTCTAATGAAAAACTGTTTTTT

abundance: NA
v_gene: TRBV6-5
j_gene: TRBJ2-7
d_gene: NA
CDR3aa: CAIKPGHRSYEQYF
CDR3nt: TGTGCCATCAAGCCGGGACACCGCTCCTACGAGCAGTACTTC

abundance: NA
v_gene: TRBV7-9
j_gene: TRBJ2-7
d_gene: NA
CDR3aa: CASSLVSSYEQYF
CDR3nt: TGTGCCAGCAGCTTAGTGAGCTCCTACGAGCAGTACTTC

abundance: NA
v_gene: TRBV7-2
j_gene: TRBJ2-7
d_gene: NA
CDR3aa: CASNLFPYEQYF
CDR3nt: TGTGCCAGCAACCTATTTCCCTACGAGCAGTACTTC

abundance: NA
v_gene: TRBV29-1
j_gene: TRBJ2-2
d_gene: NA
CDR3aa: CSVVRSGATGELFF
CDR3nt: TGCAGCGTTGTTAGGTCGGGGGCCACCGGGGAGCTGTTTTTT

abundance: NA
v_gene: TRBV6-5
j_gene: TRBJ1-5
d_gene: NA
CDR3aa: CASSRTVSNQPQHF
CDR3nt: TGTGCCAGCAGTCGGACAGTCAGCAATCAGCCCCAGCATTTT

abundance: NA
v_gene: TRBV7-3
j_gene: TRBJ2-5
d_gene: NA
CDR3aa: CASSPSGAGHQETQYF
CDR3nt: TGTGCCAGCAGCCCCTCAGGCGCGGGTCACCAAGAGACCCAGTACTTC

abundance: NA
v_gene: TRBV7-3
j_gene: TRBJ2-7
d_gene: TRBD2
CDR3aa: CASSSGLAAPYEQYF
CDR3nt: TGTGCCAGCAGCTCTGGACTAGCGGCCCCCTACGAGCAGTACTTC

abundance: NA
v_gene: TRBV25-1
j_gene: TRBJ2-1
d_gene: TRBD2
CDR3aa: CASSGRPPGLAVNEQFF
CDR3nt: TGTGCCAGCAGTGGACGGCCCCCGGGACTAGCGGTGAATGAGCAGTTCTTC

abundance: NA
v_gene: TRBV7-3
j_gene: TRBJ2-1
d_gene: NA
CDR3aa: CASSLSRDSYNEQFF
CDR3nt: TGTGCCAGCAGCTTGAGCCGGGACTCCTACAATGAGCAGTTCTTC

abundance: NA
v_gene: TRBV4-3
j_gene: TRBJ2-7
d_gene: NA
CDR3aa: CASSRSRDNYEQYF
CDR3nt: TGCGCCAGCAGTCGGTCCCGGGACAACTACGAGCAGTACTTC

abundance: NA
v_gene: TRBV6-6
j_gene: TRBJ2-5
d_gene: TRBD1
CDR3aa: CAISQGAVRQETQYF
CDR3nt: TGTGCCATCTCCCAGGGGGCTGTGAGACAAGAGACCCAGTACTTC

abundance: once
v_gene: TRBV6-5
j_gene: TRBJ1-1
d_gene: NA
CDR3aa: CASSYRSGTVPLGAFF
CDR3nt: TGTGCCAGCAGTTACCGATCAGGGACGGTCCCCCTCGGAGCTTTCTTT

abundance: NA
v_gene: TRBV2
j_gene: TRBJ2-3
d_gene: NA
CDR3aa: CASSGYVTDTQYF
CDR3nt: TGTGCCAGCAGTGGTTACGTTACAGATACGCAGTATTTT

abundance: NA
v_gene: TRBV7-3
j_gene: TRBJ2-7
d_gene: NA
CDR3aa: CASSLRRCQGNRTDEQYF
CDR3nt: TGTGCCAGCAGCTTAAGGAGGTGCCAGGGGAATCGAACTGACGAGCAGTACTTC

abundance: NA
v_gene: TRBV10-2
j_gene: TRBJ2-3
d_gene: NA
CDR3aa: CASSESRGVPDTQYF
CDR3nt: TGCGCCAGCAGTGAAAGCAGGGGAGTTCCAGATACGCAGTATTTT

abundance: NA
v_gene: TRBV27
j_gene: TRBJ2-1
d_gene: TRBD2
CDR3aa: CASSPYFSGRALTQFF
CDR3nt: TGTGCCAGCAGTCCCTACTTTAGCGGGAGGGCCCTAACCCAGTTCTTC